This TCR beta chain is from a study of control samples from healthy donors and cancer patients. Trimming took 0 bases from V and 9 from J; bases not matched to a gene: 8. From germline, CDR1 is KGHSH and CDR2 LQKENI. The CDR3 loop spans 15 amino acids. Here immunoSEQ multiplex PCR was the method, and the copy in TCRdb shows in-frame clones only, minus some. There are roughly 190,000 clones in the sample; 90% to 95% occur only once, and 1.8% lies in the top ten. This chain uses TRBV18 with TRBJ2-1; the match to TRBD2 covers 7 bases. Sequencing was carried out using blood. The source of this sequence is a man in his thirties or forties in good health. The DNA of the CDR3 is TGTGCCAGCTCACCACCAGCGGGGCCGGAGGTTGAGCAGTTCTTC. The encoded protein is CASSPPAGPEVEQFF.